The rows below give T cell receptor beta chains drawn from one sample of a study of blood T cell repertoires in COVID-19. Using immunoSEQ multiplex PCR, the repertoire was profiled, and TCRdb retains in-frame clones only, with some absent. The profile shows 85,000 to 100,000 clones, more than 80% of them singletons. Material for sequencing was peripheral blood. The origin of the receptors is a human donor in a cohort sampled during active COVID-19. Both conserved end residues are trimmed from each CDR3.

v_call	j_call	cdr3_aa
TRBV18	TRBJ2-1	ASSPERERYNEQF
TRBV11-2	TRBJ1-6	ASSHKVEGSYNSPLH
TRBV20-1	TRBJ2-7	SASSEYEQY
TRBV2	TRBJ1-3	ASRSQGFPGNTIY
TRBV11-2	TRBJ2-1	ASVRGQSPYNEQF
TRBV29-1	TRBJ2-7	SAVSGSTYEQY
TRBV4-1	TRBJ1-4	ASSQETAQGKLF
TRBV10-1	TRBJ1-6	AFWLRDRVGSPLH
TRBV5-4	TRBJ1-2	ASSQRDISNYGYT
TRBV11-2	TRBJ2-7	ASSLVPGAHEQY
TRBV7-2	TRBJ1-1	ASSSGQGFTEAF
TRBV7-2	TRBJ1-2	ASSSYRGPNYGYT
TRBV5-1	TRBJ2-1	ASSSQLYNEQF
TRBV6-1	TRBJ2-2	ASSGTSGSLYTGELF
TRBV18	TRBJ1-3	ASSRSTAGNTIY
TRBV5-5	TRBJ2-7	ASSLGVRWQASYEQY
TRBV24-1	TRBJ2-2	ATSDPGQGAGELF
TRBV3-1/TRBV3-2	TRBJ1-2	ASSQFQGNGYT
TRBV11-2	TRBJ1-1	ASRDAGGRAF
TRBV21-1	TRBJ2-1	ASSKYCSRGNDDNEQF
TRBV28	TRBJ2-7	ASSSRLAGHEQY
TRBV19	TRBJ2-2	ASSIGELETGELF
TRBV9	TRBJ2-5	ASSVDGSGQETQY
TRBV3-1/TRBV3-2	TRBJ2-1	ASSLTSGGADEQF
TRBV11-3	TRBJ2-5	ASSSDRGETQY
TRBV2	TRBJ2-5	ASSVIAQETQY
TRBV7-2	TRBJ2-7	ASSLVVAGSSSYEQY
TRBV21-1	TRBJ2-1	ASSKAGGSWGNEQF
TRBV7-2	TRBJ2-3	ASSYRVQDTDTQY
TRBV7-6	TRBJ1-1	ASSMTVNTEAF
TRBV6-1	TRBJ2-4	ASSEDNRTGGAKNIQY
TRBV19	TRBJ2-2	ASSIQGSTGELF
TRBV10-3	TRBJ2-2	AISEPHRQGTGELF
TRBV7-9	TRBJ1-1	ASSLDLSRGNTEAF
TRBV29-1	TRBJ1-4	SVEDLMGQGGEKLF
TRBV4-1	TRBJ1-5	ASSKPTGDLQPQH
TRBV6-2/TRBV6-3	TRBJ1-6	ASSRIPRTGPIANYNSPLH
TRBV3-1/TRBV3-2	TRBJ2-7	ASSLSRNPLNEQY
TRBV2	TRBJ2-5	ASSDGRYQETQY
TRBV7-8	TRBJ1-6	ATIPLPTVGSPLH
TRBV10-3	TRBJ2-7	AISEGQNSYEQY
TRBV7-2	TRBJ2-5	ASSLGPAGGETQY
TRBV24-1	TRBJ2-1	ATSDPKRGPYNEQF
TRBV5-6	TRBJ1-3	ASSLGLDSASGNTIY
TRBV6-1	TRBJ1-2	ASRTGNYGYT
TRBV5-1	TRBJ2-7	ASSETSGGVSEQY
TRBV27	TRBJ2-2	ASSLLAGGPPGELF
TRBV27	TRBJ1-1	ASSFRQTNTEAF